This TCR beta chain was documented in a study of shared clonotypes between healthy human individuals. From CD4+ cells came CD45RA+ naive and CD45RA-negative memory subsets. The table came from immunoSEQ multiplex PCR; TCRdb's copy has only in-frame clones and leaves some out. The sample lists around 200,000 clones, approximately 60% occurring once. Germline CDR1 and CDR2: SGHAT and FQDESV (reference sequence). This CDR3 has 13 residues. V lost 5 bases to trimming and J lost 6 bases, with 14 bases between them. Sequencing used memory CD4+ T cells sorted from blood. As to subset: CD45RA-negative fraction. This TCR came from a man between 25 and 39 years old in good health. This sequence joins TRBV11-1 and TRBJ2-7; D possibly corresponds to TRBD2 (5 bases). CDR3 coding DNA: TGTGCCAGCAGCAATCAACTAGTTTCCGAGCAGTACTTC. Protein product: CASSNQLVSEQYF.